Below are 20 T cell receptor beta chains sequenced from a single sample in a study of blood T cell repertoires in COVID-19. Sequencing used immunoSEQ multiplex PCR; TCRdb keeps in-frame clones, though not all of them. The sample comprises fewer than 200,000 clones, around four fifths of which are singletons, and around 2.9% rests with the top ten. Input material: peripheral blood. The receptor set was obtained from an elderly woman with COVID-19, enrolled during active disease.

J is TRBJ2-7 and V is TRBV18, with 7 bases identical to TRBD2. V was pared by 3 bases and J by 1 base, with 6 bases of the junction left unmatched. Per germline, CDR1 KGHSH and CDR2 LQKENI. CDR3 length: 15 amino acids. CDR3 residues: CASSPRTSWSYEQYF. As DNA, the CDR3 is TGTGCCAGCTCACCGCGGACTAGTTGGTCCTACGAGCAGTACTTC.

This chain connects TRBV5-1 to TRBJ2-7, with D unresolved. CDR1 is SGHRS and CDR2 is YFSETQ in the germline V gene. There are 13 residues in the CDR3. Trimming cost V 1 base and J 6 bases, with 11 bases left between them. For the CDR3, the DNA is TGCGCCAGCAGCTTGAACGAGGTGGTCGAGCAGTACTTC. This encodes CASSLNEVVEQYF. The full variable domain, with the rest looked up from reference TRBV5-1 and TRBJ2-7, is KAGVTQTPRYLIKTRGQQVTLSCSPISGHRSVSWYQQTPGQGLQFLFEYFSETQRNKGNFPGRFSGRQFSNSRSEMNVSTLELGDSALYLCASSLNEVVEQYFGPGTRLTVT.

This clone was seen only once. This rearrangement joins TRBV18 to TRBJ2-1, with 8 bases fitting TRBD1. Germline V CDR1 and CDR2: KGHSH, LQKENI. V was clipped by 5 bases and J by 8 bases; unmatched bases: 8. The CDR3 covers 14 residues. CDR3 protein: CASSLSTGADEQFF. CDR3 nucleotides: TGTGCCAGCTCATTATCGACAGGGGCCGATGAGCAGTTCTTC.

This clone is a singleton in its sample. This chain connects TRBV19 to TRBJ2-7; 7 bases fit TRBD2. This CDR3 region has 14 residues. Germline V gene lookup returns CDR1 LNHDA and CDR2 SQIVND (reference sequence). Germline trimming cut 7 bases from V and 0 bases from J; bases unmatched to any gene: 6. CDR3 in DNA: TGTGCCAGTACCACTAGCGCCGGCTCCTACGAGCAGTACTTC. It yields the protein CASTTSAGSYEQYF. Supplemented by reference TRBV19 and TRBJ2-7, the full variable domain reads DGGITQSPKYLFRKEGQNVTLSCEQNLNHDAMYWYRQDPGQGLRLIYYSQIVNDFQKGDIAEGYSVSREKKESFPLTVTSAQKNPTAFYLCASTTSAGSYEQYFGPGTRLTVT.

The rearrangement uses TRBV18 and TRBJ2-1; 11 nucleotides line up with TRBD2. J gave up 5 bases and V 5 bases, and 8 bases lay outside the gene matches. The CDR3 is 16 residues long. Germline V lookup: CDR1 KGHSH, CDR2 LQKENI. This CDR3 is CASSTGLAGDNNEQFF. DNA for the CDR3: TGTGCCAGCTCAACAGGACTAGCGGGTGACAACAATGAGCAGTTCTTC. The full variable domain, rest sourced from reference TRBV18 and TRBJ2-1, is NAGVMQNPRHLVRRRGQEARLRCSPMKGHSHVYWYRQLPEEGLKFMVYLQKENIIDESGMPKERFSAEFPKEGPSILRIQQVVRGDSAAYFCASSTGLAGDNNEQFFGPGTRLTVL.

The chain links TRBV7-8 to TRBJ2-2, with 7 bases fitting TRBD1. The germline V gene has CDR1 SGHVS and CDR2 FQNEAQ. The V segment lost 2 bases and the J segment 2 bases; nucleotides outside the gene matches: 2. The CDR3 is 15 residues long. The CDR3 coding sequence is TGTGCCAGCAGCTTATACAGGGGAAACACCGGGGAGCTGTTTTTT. Amino acid sequence: CASSLYRGNTGELFF.

This chain links TRBV4-2 with TRBJ2-5, with D possibly TRBD1 on 6 matching bases. CDR3 length: 16 residues. Germline values: CDR1 LGHNA, CDR2 YNFKEQ. V lost 2 bases and J 1 base, leaving 14 bases between the germline ends. CDR3 protein: CASSQSGTNSQETQYF. The CDR3 DNA follows: TGTGCCAGCAGCCAATCCGGGACAAACTCCCAAGAGACCCAGTACTTC.

This clone was counted between two and nine times. This chain uses TRBV20-1 with TRBJ1-2; D is unresolved. CDR1 DFQATT and CDR2 SNEGSKA come from the germline V gene (reference sequence). The length of the CDR3 is 11 residues. Trimming cost V 1 base and J 7 bases, with 7 bases left between them. The CDR3 spells CSARVVTGYTF. The CDR3 DNA reads TGCAGTGCTAGAGTAGTCACTGGCTACACCTTC.

The V gene is TRBV10-3, the J gene TRBJ2-2; TRBD2 agrees at 9 bases. V was pared by 3 bases and J by 6 bases, with 5 bases of the junction left unmatched. There are 15 residues in the CDR3. The germline V gene has CDR1 ENHRY and CDR2 SYGVKD. CDR3: CAISDAGGLAGELFF. The CDR3 nucleotides read TGTGCCATCAGTGATGCGGGGGGGCTTGCCGGGGAGCTGTTTTTT.

The DNA of the CDR3 is TGTGCCAGTAGTACCCTACAGGGGGCAAATAATTCACCCCTCCACTTT. Protein: CASSTLQGANNSPLHF. The chain combines TRBV19 with TRBJ1-6, with 9 bases matching TRBD1. This CDR3 region has 16 residues. With V trimmed by 4 bases and J by 5 bases, 6 bases remained unmatched. Germline V CDR1 and CDR2: LNHDA, SQIVND (reference sequence).

The chain joins TRBV9 to TRBJ2-3, with TRBD2 matching over 9 bases. The CDR3 is 15 amino acids. The J segment lost 2 bases and the V segment lost 1 base, leaving 2 bases of the junction unmatched. Germline-derived CDR1 and CDR2 are SGDLS and YYNGEE. Here the CDR3 DNA reads TGTGCCAGCAGCGTAACTAGCGGGTACACAGATACGCAGTATTTT. Translated, it gives CASSVTSGYTDTQYF.

On this clone: Germline and junction disagree at one end, which may indicate a read error. The chain links TRBV11-3 to TRBJ2-3; TRBD1 agrees at 7 bases. Germline CDR1 is SGHNT and CDR2 is YENEEA. CDR3 length equals 15 residues. The CDR3 reads CASSLGTGGTGTQYF. The CDR3 DNA follows: TGTGCCAGCAGCTTAGGGACAGGTGGAACAGGTACGCAGTATTTT.

V and J are TRBV4-2 and TRBJ1-3; 8 bases are shared with TRBD1. The germline gives CDR1 LGHNA, CDR2 YNFKEQ. The CDR3 is 14 residues long. The junction had 2 bases not matched to a gene; V was cut back by 3 bases and J by 4 bases. The CDR3 here is CASSQRTGGNTIYF. CDR3 bases: TGTGCCAGCAGCCAGAGGACAGGGGGAAACACCATATATTTT.

This chain links TRBV7-3 with TRBJ2-1; TRBD1 aligns across 8 bases. The CDR3 has 15 amino acids. The germline CDR1 and CDR2 sequences are SGHTA and FQGTGA. V trimming: 0 bases; J trimming: 2 bases; junction bases outside the gene matches: 0. CDR3 sequence: CASSLTGQAYNEQFF. DNA of the CDR3: TGTGCCAGCAGCTTAACGGGACAGGCCTACAATGAGCAGTTCTTC.

In DNA, the CDR3 is TGTGCCAGTAGTATCCATGGCGGGAGTACCTACGAGCAGTACTTC. As protein: CASSIHGGSTYEQYF. The chain carries TRBV19 and TRBJ2-7; 7 nucleotides align to TRBD2. Germline-derived CDR1 and CDR2 are LNHDA and SQIVND (reference sequence). With V trimmed by 3 bases and J by 2 bases, 7 bases remained unmatched. CDR3 length: 15 amino acids.

The rearrangement joins TRBV7-7 to TRBJ2-5; the D gene is possibly TRBD1 (6 bases). CDR1 is SSHAT and CDR2 is FNYEAQ in the germline V gene (reference sequence). V was pared by 3 bases and J by 5 bases, with 16 bases between. This CDR3 has 15 residues. In nucleotides, the CDR3 is TGTGCCAGCAGCTTGTACAGGGTGGCCACGGAGACCCAGTACTTC. It is translated as CASSLYRVATETQYF.

The chain is built from TRBV4-2 and TRBJ1-1; the match to TRBD1 covers 10 bases. This CDR3 region has 16 residues. Germline CDR1 and CDR2: LGHNA and YNFKEQ. Losses at the gene ends were 4 bases for V and 6 bases for J; bases not matched to a gene: 11. The CDR3 nucleotides are TGTGCCAGCAGCCCACCGGGACAGGGGAGGGGAGCTGAAGCTTTCTTT. Protein: CASSPPGQGRGAEAFF.

This chain uses TRBV28 with TRBJ2-7; 10 bases are a match to TRBD2. V lost 8 bases to trimming and J lost 2 bases; unmatched junction nucleotides: 3. Germline CDR1 reads MDHEN; CDR2 reads SYDVKM. The CDR3 spans 13 residues. The DNA for the CDR3 is TGTGCCAGCCGAACTAGCGGGACCTACGAGCAGTACTTC. Translating gives CASRTSGTYEQYF. The entire variable domain, with the rest obtained from reference TRBV28 and TRBJ2-7, is as follows: DVKVTQSSRYLVKRTGEKVFLECVQDMDHENMFWYRQDPGLGLRLIYFSYDVKMKEKGDIPEGYSVSREKKERFSLILESASTNQTSMYLCASRTSGTYEQYFGPGTRLTVT.

This clone was counted a single time. The V call is TRBV29-1, the J call TRBJ2-3, with D maybe TRBD1 (7 bases). V lost 7 bases and J 4 bases, leaving 18 bases between the germline ends. The length of the CDR3 is 14 residues. Looked up from germline, CDR1 is SQVTM and CDR2 is ANQGSEA. The CDR3 DNA is TGCAGCGCGCAGGGGGGCCGGGGCGCAGATACGCAGTATTTT. Amino acids: CSAQGGRGADTQYF.

The genes are TRBV11-2 and TRBJ2-3; D is uncertain. The CDR3 has 13 amino acids. Trimming shortened V by 2 bases and J by 3 bases, and 6 bases separated the two germline ends. Germline-derived CDR1 and CDR2 are SGHAT and FQNNGV. The CDR3 DNA follows: TGTGCCAGCAGCTTATATGCGACAGATACGCAGTATTTT. Its translation is CASSLYATDTQYF. Supplemented by reference TRBV11-2 and TRBJ2-3, the full variable domain reads EAGVAQSPRYKIIEKRQSVAFWCNPISGHATLYWYQQILGQGPKLLIQFQNNGVVDDSQLPKDRFSAERLKGVDSTLKIQPAKLEDSAVYLCASSLYATDTQYFGPGTRLTVL.